There are many counts of the clone carrying this T cell receptor (beta chain). These data are taken from a study of T-cell reconstitution after alpha-beta-depleted transplantation in children. The J segment lost 6 bases and the V segment lost 1 base, leaving 6 bases of the junction unmatched. This CDR3 has 15 amino acids. Per the germline V gene, CDR1 is SGHAT and CDR2 is FQNNGV. As it was prepared, the TCRbeta library received unique molecular identifiers. TCRdb re-analysed the PCR reads in MiXCR, keeping a single row per CDR3 protein. Among a few hundred thousand distinct CDR3 sequences, approximately 9.8% were seen once, and the ten largest hold about 5%.

The chain recombines TRBV11-2 with TRBJ2-1, with 7 bases lining up with TRBD1. The origin of this receptor is a human donor who donated a stem cell graft to a child with SCID. Source: PBMCs from the stem cell graft donor, taken from the stem cell graft. CDR3 nucleotide sequence: TGTGCCAGCAGCTTAGTCCCGGCAGGGGGCAATGAGCAGTTCTTC. Protein sequence: CASSLVPAGGNEQFF.